Ten or more counts support the clone carrying this TCR beta chain. TCRdb fed the reads into MiXCR, producing one record per CDR3 protein. The data show 5,500 to 7,500 distinct CDR3 sequences, with over 9.5% seen just once and 5.4% held by the top ten. V lost 10 bases to trimming and J lost 4 bases; unmatched junction nucleotides: 5. This CDR3 comprises 14 residues. Germline loops: CDR1 LNHDA, CDR2 SQIVND (reference sequence). The J gene is TRBJ2-2, the V gene TRBV19, with 11 bases that match TRBD2. Sequenced sample: CD4+ T cells from synovial fluid. The receptor's source is a human donor with rheumatoid arthritis. The CDR3: CATRGTSGTGELFF. The CDR3 nucleotides read TGTGCCACTAGGGGGACTAGCGGCACCGGGGAGCTGTTTTTT.